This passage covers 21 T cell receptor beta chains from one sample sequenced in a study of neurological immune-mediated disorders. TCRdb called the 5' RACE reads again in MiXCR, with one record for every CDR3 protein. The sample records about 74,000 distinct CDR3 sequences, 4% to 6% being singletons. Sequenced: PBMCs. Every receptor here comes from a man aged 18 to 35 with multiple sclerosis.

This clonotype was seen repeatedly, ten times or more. The CDR3, as DNA: TGTGCCAGCATAGGGGGGAGCGTCTCCTACGAGCAGTACTTC. This gives the protein CASIGGSVSYEQYF. The V gene is TRBV28, the J gene TRBJ2-7, with D perhaps matching TRBD1 or TRBD2 (6 bases each). Germline CDR1 and CDR2: MDHEN and SYDVKM. This CDR3 spans 14 amino acids. The V end lost 7 bases, the J end lost 0 bases, and 13 bases lay between the germline ends.

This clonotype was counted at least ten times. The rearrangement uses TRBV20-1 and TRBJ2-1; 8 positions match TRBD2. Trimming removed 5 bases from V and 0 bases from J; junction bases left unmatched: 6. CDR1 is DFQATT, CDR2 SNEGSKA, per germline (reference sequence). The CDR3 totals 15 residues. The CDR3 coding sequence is TGCAGTGCTTATCGACTAGCGAGCTCCTACAATGAGCAGTTCTTC. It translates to CSAYRLASSYNEQFF.

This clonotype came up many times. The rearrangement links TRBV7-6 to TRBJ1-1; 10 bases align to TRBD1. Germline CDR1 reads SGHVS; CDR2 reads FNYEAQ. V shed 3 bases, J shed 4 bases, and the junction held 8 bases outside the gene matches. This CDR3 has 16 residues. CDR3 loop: CASSFGTGDDGTEAFF. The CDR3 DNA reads TGTGCCAGCAGCTTCGGGACAGGGGACGATGGCACTGAAGCTTTCTTT.

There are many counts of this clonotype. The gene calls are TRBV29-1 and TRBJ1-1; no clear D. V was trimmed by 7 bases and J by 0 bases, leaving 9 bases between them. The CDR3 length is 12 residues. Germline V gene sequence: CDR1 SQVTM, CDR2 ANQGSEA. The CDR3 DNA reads TGCAGCGGACTGGGGATGAACACTGAAGCTTTCTTT. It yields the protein CSGLGMNTEAFF.

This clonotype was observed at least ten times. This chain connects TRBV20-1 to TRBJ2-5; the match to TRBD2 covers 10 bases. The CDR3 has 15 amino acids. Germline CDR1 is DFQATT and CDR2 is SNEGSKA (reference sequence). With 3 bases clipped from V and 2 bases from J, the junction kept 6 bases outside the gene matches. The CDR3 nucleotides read TGCAGTGCTAGTAACCCAGCGGGAGGGCAAGAGACCCAGTACTTC. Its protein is CSASNPAGGQETQYF.

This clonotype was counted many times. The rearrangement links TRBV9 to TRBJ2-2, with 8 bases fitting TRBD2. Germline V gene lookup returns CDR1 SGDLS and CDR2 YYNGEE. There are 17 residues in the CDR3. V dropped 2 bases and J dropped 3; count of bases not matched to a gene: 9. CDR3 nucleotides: TGTGCCAGCAGCGTCTCGACCGGGACTAGTGACACCGGGGAGCTGTTTTTT. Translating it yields CASSVSTGTSDTGELFF.

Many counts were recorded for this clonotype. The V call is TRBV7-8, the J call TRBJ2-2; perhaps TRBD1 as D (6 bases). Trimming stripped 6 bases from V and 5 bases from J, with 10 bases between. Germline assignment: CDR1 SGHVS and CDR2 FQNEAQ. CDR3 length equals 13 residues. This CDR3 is CASRPQGTGELFF. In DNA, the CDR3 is TGTGCCAGCAGGCCTCAGGGGACCGGGGAGCTGTTTTTT.

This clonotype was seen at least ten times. The CDR3 loop is CASSLSGTQSTDTQYF. The CDR3 DNA follows: TGTGCCAGCAGCTTAAGCGGGACCCAAAGCACAGATACGCAGTATTTT. V usage is TRBV7-2 and J usage is TRBJ2-3, with 7 bases lining up with TRBD2. The CDR3 loop spans 16 amino acids. With V trimmed by 2 bases and J by 0 bases, 5 bases remained unmatched. Germline V CDR1 and CDR2: SGHTA, FQGNSA.

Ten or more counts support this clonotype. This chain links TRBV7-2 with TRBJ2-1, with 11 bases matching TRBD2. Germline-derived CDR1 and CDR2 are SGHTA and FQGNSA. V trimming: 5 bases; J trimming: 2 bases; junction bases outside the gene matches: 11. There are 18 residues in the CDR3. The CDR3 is CASSPRRSSGRTYNEQFF. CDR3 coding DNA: TGTGCCAGCAGCCCCAGAAGGTCTAGCGGGAGGACCTACAATGAGCAGTTCTTC.

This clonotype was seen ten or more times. The chain's CDR3 is CASSYGRREAYEQYF. CDR3 sequence (DNA): TGTGCCAGCAGTTACGGGCGGCGGGAGGCCTACGAGCAGTACTTC. The genes are TRBV6-6 and TRBJ2-7; 8 bases align to TRBD2. Trimming removed 2 bases from V and 2 bases from J; junction bases left unmatched: 5. The CDR3 totals 15 residues. Looked up from germline, CDR1 is MNHNY and CDR2 is SVGAGI (reference sequence).

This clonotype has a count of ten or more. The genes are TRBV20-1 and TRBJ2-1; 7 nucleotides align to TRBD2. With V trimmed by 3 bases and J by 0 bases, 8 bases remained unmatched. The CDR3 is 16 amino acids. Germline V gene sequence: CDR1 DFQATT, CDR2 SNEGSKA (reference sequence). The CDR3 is CSASSERGSSYNEQFF. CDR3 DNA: TGCAGTGCTAGCTCAGAGCGGGGAAGCTCCTACAATGAGCAGTTCTTC.

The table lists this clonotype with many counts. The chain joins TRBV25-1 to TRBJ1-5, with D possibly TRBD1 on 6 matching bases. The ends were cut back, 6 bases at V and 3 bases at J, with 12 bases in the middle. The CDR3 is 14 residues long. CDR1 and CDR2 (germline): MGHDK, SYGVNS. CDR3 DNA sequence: TGTGCCAGCAGACAACAGGGCAACAATCAGCCCCAGCATTTT. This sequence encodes CASRQQGNNQPQHF.

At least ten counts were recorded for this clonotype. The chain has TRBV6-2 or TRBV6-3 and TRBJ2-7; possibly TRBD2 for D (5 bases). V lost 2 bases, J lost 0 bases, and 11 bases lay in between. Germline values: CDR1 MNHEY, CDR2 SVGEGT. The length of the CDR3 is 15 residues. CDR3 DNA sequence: TGTGCCAGCAGTTACGGGGTAGCGACCTCCTACGAGCAGTACTTC. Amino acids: CASSYGVATSYEQYF.

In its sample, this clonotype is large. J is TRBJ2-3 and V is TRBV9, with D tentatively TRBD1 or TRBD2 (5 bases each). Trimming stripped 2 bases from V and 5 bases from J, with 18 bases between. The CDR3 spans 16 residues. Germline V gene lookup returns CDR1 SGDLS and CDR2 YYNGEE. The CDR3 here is CASSVSGRDLGDTQYF. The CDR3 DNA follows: TGTGCCAGCAGCGTGTCGGGACGGGATCTCGGAGATACGCAGTATTTT.

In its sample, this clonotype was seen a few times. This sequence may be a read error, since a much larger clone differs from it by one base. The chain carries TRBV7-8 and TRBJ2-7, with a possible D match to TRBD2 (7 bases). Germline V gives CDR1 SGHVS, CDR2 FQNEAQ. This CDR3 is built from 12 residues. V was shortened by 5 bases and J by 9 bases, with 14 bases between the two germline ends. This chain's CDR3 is CASSINREGQYF. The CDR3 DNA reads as TGTGCCAGCAGCATAAACAGGGAGGGGCAGTACTTC.

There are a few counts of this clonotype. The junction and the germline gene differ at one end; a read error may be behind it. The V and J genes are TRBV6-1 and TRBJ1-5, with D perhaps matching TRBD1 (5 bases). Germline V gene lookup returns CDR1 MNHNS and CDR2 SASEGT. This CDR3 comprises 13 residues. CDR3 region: CASSWSGLRPQNF. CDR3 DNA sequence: TGTGCCAGCAGTTGGTCAGGGCTCAGGCCCCAGAATTTT.

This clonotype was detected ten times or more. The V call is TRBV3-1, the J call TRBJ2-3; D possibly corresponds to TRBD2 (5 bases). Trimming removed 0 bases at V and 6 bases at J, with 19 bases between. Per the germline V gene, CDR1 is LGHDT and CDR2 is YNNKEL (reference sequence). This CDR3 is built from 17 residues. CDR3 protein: CASSQDLVTPGVDTQYF. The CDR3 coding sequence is TGTGCCAGCAGCCAAGATCTAGTGACGCCCGGGGTCGATACGCAGTATTTT.

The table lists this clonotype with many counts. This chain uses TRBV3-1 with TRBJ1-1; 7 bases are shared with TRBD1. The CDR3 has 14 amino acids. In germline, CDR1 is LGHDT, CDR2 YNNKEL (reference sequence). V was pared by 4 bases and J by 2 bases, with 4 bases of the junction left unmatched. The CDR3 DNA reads TGTGCCAGCAGCCCAGGACAGGTAAACACTGAAGCTTTCTTT. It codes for CASSPGQVNTEAFF.

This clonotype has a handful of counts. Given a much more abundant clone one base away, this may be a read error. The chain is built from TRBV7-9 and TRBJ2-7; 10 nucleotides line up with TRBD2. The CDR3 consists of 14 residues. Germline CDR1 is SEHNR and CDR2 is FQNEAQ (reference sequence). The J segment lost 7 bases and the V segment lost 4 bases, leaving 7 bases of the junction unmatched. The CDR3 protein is CASSSGIAGGEQYF. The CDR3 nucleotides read TGTGCCAGCAGCTCGGGAATAGCGGGAGGAGAGCAGTACTTC.

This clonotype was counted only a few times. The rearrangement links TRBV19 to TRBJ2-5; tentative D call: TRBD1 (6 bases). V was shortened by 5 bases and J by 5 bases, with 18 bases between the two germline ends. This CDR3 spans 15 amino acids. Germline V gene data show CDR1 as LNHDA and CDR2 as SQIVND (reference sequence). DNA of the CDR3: TGTGCCAGTAGTGCACAGGGTTGGATTAAGGAGACCCAGTACTTC. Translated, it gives CASSAQGWIKETQYF.

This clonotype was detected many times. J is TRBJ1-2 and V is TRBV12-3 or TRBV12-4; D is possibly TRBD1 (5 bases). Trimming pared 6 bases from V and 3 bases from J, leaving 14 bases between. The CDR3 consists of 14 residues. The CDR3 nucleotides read TGTGCCAGCAGCGCCCGAGCAGGGCACTATGGCTACACCTTC. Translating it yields CASSARAGHYGYTF.